Each of the 20 T cell receptor beta chains below was sequenced from the same sample in a study of blood T cell repertoires in COVID-19. Method: immunoSEQ multiplex PCR; TCRdb's copy keeps in-frame clones and lacks some. The sample carries 65,000 to 85,000 clones, about 80% recorded once. The sample was peripheral blood. These receptor sequences come from a man aged 45-65 years with active or convalescent COVID-19.

The chain has TRBV29-1 and TRBJ1-4; weak D call: TRBD1 (5 bases). V gave up 5 bases and J gave up 8 bases, with 15 bases separating them. This CDR3 region has 13 residues. Germline-derived CDR1 and CDR2 are SQVTM and ANQGSEA. CDR3 region: CSVSGGAGEKLFF. CDR3 DNA: TGCAGCGTTAGCGGGGGAGCAGGAGAAAAACTGTTTTTT.

This clone has a handful of counts. V usage is TRBV6-5 and J usage is TRBJ2-4; no firm D call. With 7 bases removed from V and 2 bases from J, the gap between germline ends came to 15 bases. This CDR3 spans 15 amino acids. Germline CDR1 MNHEY, CDR2 SVGAGI. The CDR3 DNA follows: TGTGCCAGCACCTCCCTGTGGCAAACCAAAAACATTCAGTACTTC. Translated, it gives CASTSLWQTKNIQYF.

The chain joins TRBV9 to TRBJ1-1; D remains ambiguous. The CDR3 loop spans 15 amino acids. CDR1 is SGDLS, CDR2 YYNGEE, per germline. Trimming took off 0 bases at V and 0 bases at J, with 9 bases between the two ends. Written as DNA, the CDR3 is TGTGCCAGCAGCGTAGGCGGTAGTATGAACACTGAAGCTTTCTTT. It yields the protein CASSVGGSMNTEAFF.

The chain carries TRBV4-3 and TRBJ1-1, with 7 bases fitting TRBD1. With 0 bases clipped from V and 7 bases from J, the junction kept 5 bases outside the gene matches. Germline V gene sequence: CDR1 LGHNA, CDR2 YSLEER. The CDR3 contains 14 residues. The CDR3 protein is CASSQDLQGFEAFF. As DNA, the CDR3 is TGCGCCAGCAGCCAAGATCTACAGGGGTTTGAAGCTTTCTTT.

J is TRBJ1-1 and V is TRBV5-8, with D unresolved. Germline V gene data show CDR1 as SGHTS and CDR2 as YDEGEE. The CDR3 loop spans 15 amino acids. Deletions cut 0 bases from V and 0 bases from J, with 9 bases between. In nucleotides, the CDR3 is TGTGCCAGCAGCTTGGGGCGGGATATGAACACTGAAGCTTTCTTT. Its translation: CASSLGRDMNTEAFF.

This chain connects TRBV10-3 to TRBJ1-2; a possible D gene is TRBD1 (6 bases). Germline V gives CDR1 ENHRY, CDR2 SYGVKD. The V and J ends lost 10 bases and 5 bases respectively, with 17 bases between them. This CDR3 has 13 residues. CDR3 in amino acids: CATYRAFVYGYTF. The CDR3, as DNA: TGTGCCACCTACAGGGCCTTCGTGTATGGCTACACCTTC.

The chain uses TRBV7-8 and TRBJ2-7; 9 bases map to TRBD1. There are 15 residues in the CDR3. The V gene's germline CDR1 is SGHVS and CDR2 FQNEAQ. Germline trimming cut 2 bases from V and 3 bases from J; bases unmatched to any gene: 5. The CDR3 reads CASSLWGQGGYEQYF. CDR3 in DNA: TGTGCCAGCAGCTTATGGGGACAGGGAGGCTACGAGCAGTACTTC.

The chain carries TRBV19 and TRBJ2-3; 7 nucleotides agree with TRBD1. CDR1 and CDR2 (germline): LNHDA, SQIVND (reference sequence). The ends lost 4 bases at V and 4 bases at J; junction bases unmatched: 8. This CDR3 region has 15 residues. This CDR3 reads CASSTGQANADTQYF. As DNA, the CDR3 is TGTGCCAGTAGTACCGGACAGGCTAACGCAGATACGCAGTATTTT.

The chain recombines TRBV19 with TRBJ1-1; D remains unclear. Trimming took 3 bases from V and 11 from J, leaving 10 bases between them. This CDR3 has 11 amino acids. Per germline, CDR1 LNHDA and CDR2 SQIVND (reference sequence). In DNA, the CDR3 is TGTGCCAGTAGTATTAGCACGGTGGCTTTCTTT. Protein product: CASSISTVAFF.

The chain joins TRBV27 to TRBJ1-2; D is unclear. V dropped 4 bases and J dropped 0 bases, with 6 bases sitting between them. This CDR3 is built from 13 residues. Germline V gene data show CDR1 as MNHEY and CDR2 as SMNVEV (reference sequence). CDR3 loop: CASSSVPNYGYTF. The CDR3 region has the DNA TGTGCCAGCAGTTCAGTACCTAACTATGGCTACACCTTC.

The chain uses TRBV7-3 and TRBJ2-1; TRBD2 agrees at 11 bases. Germline values: CDR1 SGHTA, CDR2 FQGTGA. CDR3 length: 15 residues. V lost 4 bases, J lost 2 bases, and 1 base stayed unmatched. This chain's CDR3 is CASSSSGGTYNEQFF. CDR3 DNA sequence: TGTGCCAGCAGCTCTAGCGGGGGGACCTACAATGAGCAGTTCTTC.

To note about this clone: At one end the junction does not follow the germline gene, possibly because of a read error. V usage is TRBV3-1 (or the pseudogene TRBV3-2) and J usage is TRBJ2-5, with 14 bases lining up with TRBD2. The CDR3 spans 16 residues. Germline CDR1 is LGHDT and CDR2 is YNNKEL (reference sequence). DNA of the CDR3: TGTGCCAGCAGCCAAGAATCGGGACTAGCGGGGGATATTCAGCACTTC. This translates into CASSQESGLAGDIQHF.

The chain couples TRBV6-5 to TRBJ2-5; 8 bases map to TRBD2. Trimming removed 0 bases from V and 4 bases from J; junction bases left unmatched: 7. Germline-derived CDR1 and CDR2 are MNHEY and SVGAGI. This CDR3 is built from 16 residues. In DNA, the CDR3 is TGTGCCAGCAGTTACTCAGGGGCGGGGGGCCCAGAGACCCAGTACTTC. Translating it yields CASSYSGAGGPETQYF.

The table lists this clone with many counts. This chain uses TRBV4-2 with TRBJ2-5, with 9 bases matching TRBD2. This CDR3 contains 16 residues. Looked up from germline, CDR1 is LGHNA and CDR2 is YNFKEQ. The V and J ends lost 0 bases and 4 bases, in that order; junction bases with no gene match: 6. CDR3 nucleotide sequence: TGTGCCAGCAGCCAAGATGGCGGGGGGGGCGGAGAGACCCAGTACTTC. This sequence encodes CASSQDGGGGGETQYF.

This chain connects TRBV15 to TRBJ1-5; 8 bases agree with TRBD1. Per germline, CDR1 LNHNV and CDR2 YYDKDF (reference sequence). The CDR3 is 15 residues long. V dropped 0 bases and J dropped 6; count of bases not matched to a gene: 4. CDR3 amino acids: CATSRDGTGRQPQHF. The CDR3 coding sequence is TGTGCCACCAGCAGAGATGGGACAGGCCGTCAGCCCCAGCATTTT.

This clone occurred once. An end of the junction does not agree with germline; a read error may underlie this. This rearrangement joins TRBV10-3 to TRBJ1-4, with 8 bases aligning to TRBD1. This CDR3 region has 14 residues. Germline V gives CDR1 ENHRY, CDR2 SYGVKD. The CDR3 region is CAVSESGGQGKLFF. In DNA form, the CDR3 reads TGTGCCGTCAGTGAGTCGGGTGGACAGGGAAAACTGTTTTTT.

In this sample, this clone turned up once. The rearrangement joins TRBV15 to TRBJ1-4; D possibly corresponds to TRBD1 (5 bases). The CDR3 extends over 15 amino acids. The V end lost 0 bases, the J end lost 5 bases, and 10 bases lay between the germline ends. Germline V CDR1 and CDR2: LNHNV, YYDKDF (reference sequence). The CDR3 sequence is CATSRDGGVNEKLFF. In DNA form, the CDR3 reads TGTGCCACCAGCAGAGACGGGGGGGTCAATGAAAAACTGTTTTTT.

The chain uses TRBV7-3 and TRBJ1-3; 7 positions agree with TRBD1. V gave up 4 bases and J gave up 2 bases; unmatched junction bases: 14. The germline CDR1 and CDR2 sequences are SGHTA and FQGTGA. The CDR3 is 18 amino acids. CDR3 nucleotide sequence: TGTGCCAGCAGCTACGGGACGACAGGGAGTGTAACTGGAAACACCATATATTTT. Amino acid sequence: CASSYGTTGSVTGNTIYF.

CDR3 residues: CASSVEGAREAFF. In DNA form, the CDR3 reads TGCGCCAGCAGCGTCGAGGGGGCCCGAGAAGCTTTCTTT. V is TRBV5-1 and J is TRBJ1-1; TRBD1 matches 7 bases. The V segment lost 4 bases and the J segment 8 bases; nucleotides outside the gene matches: 8. The CDR3 sequence is 13 residues long. Germline V gene data show CDR1 as SGHRS and CDR2 as YFSETQ.

The V and J genes are TRBV2 and TRBJ1-2, with 7 nucleotides matching TRBD1. The J segment lost 14 bases and the V segment lost 6 bases, leaving 24 bases of the junction unmatched. The CDR3 covers 16 residues. Germline values: CDR1 SNHLY, CDR2 FYNNEI. The CDR3 protein is CASRKGTVTSPMARTF. The CDR3 DNA reads as TGTGCCAGCAGGAAAGGGACAGTCACCTCCCCTATGGCTAGGACCTTC.